These 26 T cell receptor beta chains originate from one sample sequenced in a study of blood T cell repertoires in COVID-19. Repertoires were generated with immunoSEQ multiplex PCR, while TCRdb's copy carries only in-frame clones and drops some. The sample has under 300,000 clones; around 90% are singletons. Input material: PBMCs or T cells enriched from blood (not recorded which). The receptor set was obtained from a woman in her fifties or sixties who had recovered from COVID-19.

The chain carries TRBV9 and TRBJ2-5; 8 bases map to TRBD1. The CDR3 runs to 16 residues. Unmatched junction bases numbered 10, after V lost 4 bases and J lost 2 bases. Germline CDR1 and CDR2: SGDLS and YYNGEE. The CDR3 region has the DNA TGTGCCAGCAGCCAAACTAGGACAGGGCCGCAAGAGACCCAGTACTTC. Translation: CASSQTRTGPQETQYF.

The chain combines TRBV5-4 with TRBJ2-1; 7 bases are shared with TRBD2. This CDR3 region has 15 residues. The V and J ends lost 0 bases and 2 bases, in that order; junction bases with no gene match: 2. The germline CDR1 and CDR2 sequences are SGHNT and YYREEE (reference sequence). The CDR3, as DNA: TGTGCCAGCAGCTTGGGGCGGGAGACCTACAATGAGCAGTTCTTC. It yields the protein CASSLGRETYNEQFF.

The rearrangement joins TRBV2 to TRBJ1-5, with D maybe TRBD1 (6 bases). The CDR3 is 18 residues long. Germline CDR1 SNHLY, CDR2 FYNNEI. V lost 5 bases, J lost 0 bases, and 20 bases lay in between. CDR3 amino acids: CASSRLWTDRLSNQPQHF. Here the CDR3 DNA reads TGTGCCAGCAGTCGTCTGTGGACAGACCGACTTAGCAATCAGCCCCAGCATTTT. Supplemented by reference TRBV2 and TRBJ1-5, the full variable domain reads EPEVTQTPSHQVTQMGQEVILRCVPISNHLYFYWYRQILGQKVEFLVSFYNNEISEKSEIFDDQFSVERPDGSNFTLKIRSTKLEDSAMYFCASSRLWTDRLSNQPQHFGDGTRLSIL.

The V and J genes are TRBV28 and TRBJ2-7, with TRBD2 matching over 13 bases. CDR1 and CDR2 from the germline V gene are MDHEN and SYDVKM. J gave up 3 bases and V 3 bases, and 8 bases lay outside the gene matches. CDR3 size: 17 residues. This chain's CDR3 is CASSLAGLAGKHYEQYF. CDR3 DNA sequence: TGTGCCAGCAGTTTGGCGGGACTAGCGGGAAAACACTACGAGCAGTACTTC.

J is TRBJ2-3 and V is TRBV28; 10 bases match TRBD1. Germline lookup yields CDR1 MDHEN and CDR2 SYDVKM. This CDR3 comprises 13 residues. V gave up 7 bases and J gave up 5 bases; unmatched junction bases: 3. As DNA, the CDR3 is TGTGCCAGCATTGGGACAGGGGAAGATACGCAGTATTTT. This translates into CASIGTGEDTQYF.

This clone is a singleton in its sample. This chain links TRBV7-2 with TRBJ1-5; 8 nucleotides agree with TRBD1. Per germline, CDR1 SGHTA and CDR2 FQGNSA. This CDR3 region has 16 residues. J gave up 0 bases and V 5 bases, and 6 bases lay outside the gene matches. DNA of the CDR3: TGTGCCAGCAGCGCCGGGACAGGCTATAGCAATCAGCCCCAGCATTTT. The encoded protein is CASSAGTGYSNQPQHF.

The rearrangement joins TRBV7-2 to TRBJ1-2, with 7 bases fitting TRBD1. The CDR3 length is 13 residues. Germline V gene lookup returns CDR1 SGHTA and CDR2 FQGNSA. V was clipped by 5 bases and J by 2 bases; unmatched bases: 2. The chain's CDR3 is CASSQGQNYGYTF. In DNA, the CDR3 is TGTGCCAGCAGCCAGGGACAGAACTATGGCTACACCTTC.

The rearrangement joins TRBV13 to TRBJ2-5, with 10 bases that match TRBD2. The CDR3 is 17 amino acids. The germline V gene encodes CDR1 PRHDT and CDR2 FYEKMQ (reference sequence). V lost 1 base to trimming and J lost 5 bases; unmatched junction nucleotides: 10. The CDR3 here is CASSLVGLAGVAETQYF. The CDR3 nucleotides are TGTGCCAGCAGCTTAGTTGGCCTAGCGGGAGTAGCGGAGACCCAGTACTTC.

This chain links TRBV4-2 with TRBJ2-6; D remains ambiguous. CDR3 length: 14 residues. Germline V gene data show CDR1 as LGHNA and CDR2 as YNFKEQ. Trimming pared 6 bases from V and 3 bases from J, leaving 9 bases between. The CDR3 region has the DNA TGTGCCAGCAGGCGTATCGGTGGGGCCAACGTCCTGACTTTC. This codes for CASRRIGGANVLTF.

The rearrangement links TRBV3-1 (or the pseudogene TRBV3-2) to TRBJ1-4; maybe TRBD1 (5 bases). CDR1 is LGHDT, CDR2 YNNKEL, per germline (reference sequence). The CDR3 spans 13 residues. Trimming took 6 bases from V and 5 from J, leaving 10 bases between them. This chain's CDR3 is CASSRGLNEKLFF. The CDR3 DNA sequence: TGTGCCAGCAGTAGGGGTCTGAATGAAAAACTGTTTTTT.

This clone is a singleton in its sample. V gene TRBV5-1 combines with J gene TRBJ1-2; D is unresolved. Looked up from germline, CDR1 is SGHRS and CDR2 is YFSETQ. The CDR3 is 14 amino acids. Between the trimmed V and J ends, which lost 3 bases and 0 bases, there was a span of 9 bases. The CDR3, as DNA: TGCGCCAGCAGCTGGCCCACAGCTAACTATGGCTACACCTTC. Amino acids: CASSWPTANYGYTF. Filled out from reference TRBV5-1 and TRBJ1-2, the complete variable domain reads KAGVTQTPRYLIKTRGQQVTLSCSPISGHRSVSWYQQTPGQGLQFLFEYFSETQRNKGNFPGRFSGRQFSNSRSEMNVSTLELGDSALYLCASSWPTANYGYTFGSGTRLTVV.

The rearrangement uses TRBV28 and TRBJ2-1, with 12 bases matching TRBD2. Germline lookup yields CDR1 MDHEN and CDR2 SYDVKM. V gave up 6 bases and J gave up 1 base; unmatched junction bases: 10. The CDR3 runs 18 residues. CDR3 sequence: CASSPSGRAKRSYNEQFF. DNA of the CDR3: TGTGCCAGCAGCCCTAGCGGGAGGGCCAAACGGTCCTACAATGAGCAGTTCTTC.

The chain links TRBV5-1 to TRBJ2-1; 7 bases match TRBD1. The ends lost 7 bases at V and 7 bases at J; junction bases unmatched: 8. Germline CDR1 and CDR2: SGHRS and YFSETQ. This CDR3 contains 13 residues. In DNA form, the CDR3 reads TGCGCCAGCGGACAGGCCCCTCGGAATGAGCAGTTCTTC. This gives the protein CASGQAPRNEQFF.

The chain combines TRBV5-5 with TRBJ1-2; D remains unclear. The germline V gene encodes CDR1 SGHKS and CDR2 YYEKEE (reference sequence). The CDR3 is made up of 16 amino acids. V was trimmed by 0 bases and J by 5 bases, leaving 17 bases between them. The CDR3 DNA reads as TGTGCCAGCAGCTTGGGAGGGCAGGTTGTAGAGTATGGCTACACCTTC. This translates into CASSLGGQVVEYGYTF. The full variable domain, rest sourced from reference TRBV5-5 and TRBJ1-2, is DAGVTQSPTHLIKTRGQQVTLRCSPISGHKSVSWYQQVLGQGPQFIFQYYEKEERGRGNFPDRFSARQFPNYSSELNVNALLLGDSALYLCASSLGGQVVEYGYTFGSGTRLTVV.

This chain connects TRBV6-4 to TRBJ2-5; D is unclear. Trimming took 4 bases from V and 1 from J, leaving 10 bases between them. This CDR3 spans 14 amino acids. From germline, CDR1 is MRHNA and CDR2 SNTAGT. The CDR3 is CASSAVPFQETQYF. The CDR3 DNA reads as TGTGCCAGCAGTGCGGTGCCTTTCCAAGAGACCCAGTACTTC.

The V and J genes are TRBV6-5 and TRBJ1-2; D call uncertain. Germline V CDR1 and CDR2: MNHEY, SVGAGI. Trimming stripped 7 bases from V and 4 bases from J, with 13 bases between. The CDR3 consists of 13 residues. The DNA for the CDR3 is TGTGCCAGCATCGCCGGAGGCACCTATGGCTACACCTTC. As protein: CASIAGGTYGYTF.

CDR3 sequence reads: CASSYRDTRRGYTF. Here the CDR3 DNA reads TGTGCCAGCAGTTACCGGGACACTAGGCGTGGCTACACCTTC. This chain joins TRBV6-5 and TRBJ1-2, with D perhaps TRBD1 (6 bases). Germline V gene data show CDR1 as MNHEY and CDR2 as SVGAGI. Trimming cost V 2 bases and J 7 bases, with 14 bases left between them. The CDR3 runs 14 residues.

This chain joins TRBV9 and TRBJ2-5, with 9 bases matching TRBD1. Germline values: CDR1 SGDLS, CDR2 YYNGEE. Losses at the gene ends were 4 bases for V and 4 bases for J; bases not matched to a gene: 5. The CDR3 sequence is 14 residues long. The CDR3 nucleotides are TGTGCCAGCAGCTTCGGGACAGGGCTAGAGACCCAGTACTTC. Amino acid sequence: CASSFGTGLETQYF.

The chain carries TRBV4-3 and TRBJ2-7; the D gene is possibly TRBD2 (5 bases). CDR1 and CDR2 (germline): LGHNA, YSLEER. Trimming cost V 0 bases and J 2 bases, with 8 bases left between them. This CDR3 contains 14 residues. CDR3 amino acids: CASSQEVTTYEQYF. For the CDR3, the DNA is TGCGCCAGCAGCCAAGAGGTGACTACCTACGAGCAGTACTTC.

This chain uses TRBV5-4 with TRBJ1-1, with a possible D match to TRBD1 (5 bases). The CDR3 totals 12 residues. Trimming cost V 3 bases and J 7 bases, with 10 bases left between them. Germline V gene data show CDR1 as SGHNT and CDR2 as YYREEE (reference sequence). CDR3 in amino acids: CASSYGQVEAFF. Here the CDR3 DNA reads TGTGCCAGCAGCTACGGACAAGTTGAAGCTTTCTTT.

CDR3 coding DNA: TGTGCCAGCAGCCGTGGGACTAGCGGAGAGACCCAGTACTTC. Protein product: CASSRGTSGETQYF. The chain joins TRBV27 to TRBJ2-5, with 11 bases fitting TRBD2. The germline CDR1 and CDR2 sequences are MNHEY and SMNVEV (reference sequence). J gave up 4 bases and V 6 bases, and 4 bases lay outside the gene matches. The CDR3 has 14 residues.

The rearrangement links TRBV27 to TRBJ1-4; D gene ambiguous. Trimming left V 6 bases short and J 8 bases short, with 13 bases between. CDR1 and CDR2 from the germline V gene are MNHEY and SMNVEV (reference sequence). The CDR3 runs to 13 residues. The CDR3 DNA sequence: TGTGCCAGCAGGGACTCTGCAGGCGAAAAACTGTTTTTT. Translation gives CASRDSAGEKLFF.

The chain carries TRBV30 and TRBJ1-2; D gene ambiguous. V was trimmed by 2 bases and J by 8 bases, leaving 18 bases between them. Germline CDR1 and CDR2: GTSNPN and SVGIG (reference sequence). The CDR3 extends over 14 amino acids. For the CDR3, the DNA is TGTGCCTGGAGTTTCTCGACGATTACCGGGGGCTACACCTTC. The encoded protein is CAWSFSTITGGYTF. Drawing the rest from reference TRBV30 and TRBJ1-2, the complete variable domain is SQTIHQWPATLVQPVGSPLSLECTVEGTSNPNLYWYRQAAGRGLQLLFYSVGIGQISSEVPQNLSASRPQDRQFILSSKKLLLSDSGFYLCAWSFSTITGGYTFGSGTRLTVV.

V and J are TRBV11-2 and TRBJ1-1; tentatively, D is TRBD1 (5 bases). CDR3 length: 13 residues. V lost 3 bases and J 11 bases, leaving 16 bases between the germline ends. The germline CDR1 and CDR2 sequences are SGHAT and FQNNGV. CDR3 region: CASSFRGSGGAFF. The CDR3, as DNA: TGTGCCAGCAGCTTTCGGGGCTCGGGGGGTGCTTTCTTT.

In its sample, this clone was seen once. The chain links TRBV7-9 to TRBJ2-1, with 7 bases aligning to TRBD2. The CDR3 is 12 amino acids. Germline V gene lookup returns CDR1 SEHNR and CDR2 FQNEAQ (reference sequence). Trimming took 4 bases from V and 15 from J; bases not matched to a gene: 9. This CDR3 reads CASSSPEREVFF. Written as DNA, the CDR3 is TGTGCCAGCAGCTCCCCAGAGCGGGAAGTGTTCTTC.

This clone came up once. The chain joins TRBV4-3 to TRBJ1-6; 8 bases line up with TRBD1. CDR1 LGHNA and CDR2 YSLEER come from the germline V gene. The trim removed 0 bases at V and 13 bases at J, leaving 11 bases unmatched. The CDR3 has 16 residues. In nucleotides, the CDR3 is TGCGCCAGCAGCCAAGAGGGTTTTGGGACAGGTTTGCCCCTCCACTTT. It translates to CASSQEGFGTGLPLHF.